This passage covers 12 T cell receptor beta chains from one sample sequenced in a study of response to subunit inactivated influenza vaccine. TCRdb analysed the RT-PCR reads with MiXCR anew, one entry per CDR3 protein. The repertoire holds approximately 570,000 distinct CDR3 sequences, with 7.6% as singletons. The specimen was PBMCs from blood, collected about 24 months after vaccination. These receptors were taken from a man aged 50 to 69 who received an inactivated influenza vaccine.

V and J are TRBV7-2 and TRBJ1-4, with a possible D match to TRBD1 (6 bases). The V end lost 5 bases, the J end lost 5 bases, and 18 bases lay between the germline ends. Germline V gene lookup returns CDR1 SGHTA and CDR2 FQGNSA. This CDR3 region has 16 residues. CDR3: CASSTDRLRQNEKLFF. The DNA for the CDR3 is TGTGCCAGCAGCACCGACAGGTTACGCCAGAATGAAAAACTGTTTTTT.

In its sample, this clonotype was seen a few times. At one of its ends the junction is not consistent with the germline gene, which may arise from a read error. V gene TRBV5-1 combines with J gene TRBJ2-1; 9 nucleotides line up with TRBD2. The CDR3 is 11 amino acids. Germline assignment: CDR1 SGHRS and CDR2 YFSETQ. CDR3 region: CASRAAGGRTF. CDR3 bases: TGCGCCAGCAGGGCAGCGGGAGGTCGCACATTC. Looking up the rest from reference TRBV5-1 and TRBJ2-1 gives the full variable domain: KAGVTQTPRYLIKTRGQQVTLSCSPISGHRSVSWYQQTPGQGLQFLFEYFSETQRNKGNFPGRFSGRQFSNSRSEMNVSTLELGDSALYLCASRAAGGRTFGPGTRLTVL.

This clonotype was observed a few times. The chain joins TRBV2 to TRBJ1-3; 9 nucleotides agree with TRBD1. Germline V CDR1 and CDR2: SNHLY, FYNNEI. The CDR3 has 15 residues. J was trimmed by 4 bases and V by 6 bases; bases with no gene match: 7. The DNA of the CDR3 is TGTGCCAGCAGAGCACAGGGGGCTGAGGGAAACACCATATATTTT. Amino acid sequence: CASRAQGAEGNTIYF. Full variable domain (remainder filled in from reference TRBV2 and TRBJ1-3): EPEVTQTPSHQVTQMGQEVILRCVPISNHLYFYWYRQILGQKVEFLVSFYNNEISEKSEIFDDQFSVERPDGSNFTLKIRSTKLEDSAMYFCASRAQGAEGNTIYFGEGSWLTVV.

The table lists this clonotype with a few counts. The chain couples TRBV29-1 to TRBJ2-1, with D tentatively TRBD2 (5 bases). The length of the CDR3 is 10 residues. Germline CDR1 is SQVTM and CDR2 is ANQGSEA. V lost 7 bases and J 8 bases, leaving 9 bases between the germline ends. The CDR3 coding sequence is TGCAGCGCCGGAGCGGATGAGCAGTTCTTC. Translated: CSAGADEQFF.

The gene calls are TRBV7-3 and TRBJ2-5; 8 nucleotides match TRBD2. CDR1 and CDR2 from the germline V gene are SGHTA and FQGTGA. V was clipped by 5 bases and J by 5 bases; unmatched bases: 10. This CDR3 contains 15 residues. The CDR3 loop is CASSQTSGGRETQYF. The CDR3 region has the DNA TGTGCCAGCAGCCAAACTAGCGGCGGTCGGGAGACCCAGTACTTC.

This clonotype was picked up one time. V is TRBV6-1 and J is TRBJ1-4, with TRBD1 as a possible D gene (6 bases). Trimming shortened V by 7 bases and J by 8 bases, and 23 bases separated the two germline ends. Per the germline V gene, CDR1 is MNHNS and CDR2 is SASEGT. This CDR3 is 16 amino acids long. The CDR3 sequence is CASTTRTARGLEKLFF. DNA for the CDR3: TGTGCCAGCACTACAAGAACCGCCAGGGGATTAGAAAAACTGTTTTTT.

This clonotype appeared a few times. The V call is TRBV5-6, the J call TRBJ2-5; unclear D gene. Germline CDR1 SGHDT, CDR2 YYEEEE. This CDR3 has 15 residues. V lost 4 bases and J 5 bases, leaving 18 bases between the germline ends. CDR3 residues: CASSRTDGLRETQYF. In DNA form, the CDR3 reads TGTGCCAGCAGCCGGACCGACGGGCTCAGGGAGACCCAGTACTTC.

This clonotype was detected only a few times. The chain employs TRBV3-1 and TRBJ2-1, with 10 positions matching TRBD2. Losses at the gene ends were 3 bases for V and 9 bases for J; bases not matched to a gene: 5. Germline values: CDR1 LGHDT, CDR2 YNNKEL (reference sequence). The CDR3 is 14 residues long. In DNA form, the CDR3 reads TGTGCCAGCAGCCACTTAGCGGGAGGCAGTGAGCAGTTCTTC. Its translation is CASSHLAGGSEQFF.

This clonotype was detected many times. The chain combines TRBV10-3 with TRBJ2-5; D gene uncertain. The CDR3 consists of 14 residues. Deletions cut 0 bases from V and 3 bases from J, with 8 bases between. Germline-derived CDR1 and CDR2 are ENHRY and SYGVKD. The CDR3 reads CAISESNQKETQYF. The CDR3 region has the DNA TGTGCCATCAGTGAGTCGAACCAAAAAGAGACCCAGTACTTC.

The table lists this clonotype with many counts. The CDR3, as DNA: TGCAGTGCTAGAATCAGAAAAAAGATATTTGGAGATACGCAGTATTTT. Residues: CSARIRKKIFGDTQYF. The V call is TRBV20-1, the J call TRBJ2-3; D is unresolved. Germline loops: CDR1 DFQATT, CDR2 SNEGSKA (reference sequence). CDR3 size: 16 residues. The V end was cut by 2 bases, the J end by 5 bases, with 20 bases between.

V gene TRBV13 combines with J gene TRBJ2-1; a possible D gene is TRBD1 (6 bases). CDR1 and CDR2 from the germline V gene are PRHDT and FYEKMQ (reference sequence). The CDR3 runs 12 residues. The ends were cut back, 8 bases at V and 6 bases at J, with 11 bases in the middle. CDR3 protein: CASGVQGNEQFF. CDR3 in DNA: TGTGCCAGCGGCGTACAGGGCAATGAGCAGTTCTTC.

This clonotype was picked up a small number of times. V usage is TRBV10-3 and J usage is TRBJ2-7; D is unclear. The CDR3 sequence is 14 residues long. V was trimmed by 0 bases and J by 0 bases, leaving 6 bases between them. The germline gives CDR1 ENHRY, CDR2 SYGVKD. CDR3 sequence reads: CAISESGNSYEQYF. The CDR3 DNA is TGTGCCATCAGTGAGTCAGGGAACTCCTACGAGCAGTACTTC.